The source of this T cell receptor (beta chain) is a study of glioma-infiltrating T cells. Amplification of TCR alpha and beta CDR3 regions from RNA used iRepertoire nested multiplex PCR. Input was roughly 100-450 ng of tissue mRNA or PBMC total RNA. TCRdb re-called the multiplex PCR reads with MiXCR, one entry per CDR3 protein. The table has about 130,000 distinct CDR3 sequences, about 25% seen once; the top ten hold around a quarter. A word on this clonotype: Its antigen is unidentified.

Findings and limits, study-wide: Only very few CDR3 sequences appeared in both tissue and blood. Tissue-blood divergence was below expectation in non-neoplastic patients, above in gliomas.

The CDR3 sequence is 14 residues long. Per the germline V gene, CDR1 is LNHDA and CDR2 is SQIVND (reference sequence). V shed 9 bases and J 0 bases; nucleotides not matched to a gene: 2. The source material was glioma tissue, nonneoplastic brain tissue, or PBMCs (not recorded which). The TCR comes from a human donor with low-grade glioma or glioblastoma, undergoing nonglioma brain surgery, or in good health (not recorded which). This rearrangement joins TRBV19 to TRBJ2-1; 10 bases map to TRBD2. CDR3 amino acids: CASTSGDSYNEQFF. The CDR3 DNA sequence: TGTGCCAGCACTAGCGGGGACTCCTACAATGAGCAGTTCTTC.